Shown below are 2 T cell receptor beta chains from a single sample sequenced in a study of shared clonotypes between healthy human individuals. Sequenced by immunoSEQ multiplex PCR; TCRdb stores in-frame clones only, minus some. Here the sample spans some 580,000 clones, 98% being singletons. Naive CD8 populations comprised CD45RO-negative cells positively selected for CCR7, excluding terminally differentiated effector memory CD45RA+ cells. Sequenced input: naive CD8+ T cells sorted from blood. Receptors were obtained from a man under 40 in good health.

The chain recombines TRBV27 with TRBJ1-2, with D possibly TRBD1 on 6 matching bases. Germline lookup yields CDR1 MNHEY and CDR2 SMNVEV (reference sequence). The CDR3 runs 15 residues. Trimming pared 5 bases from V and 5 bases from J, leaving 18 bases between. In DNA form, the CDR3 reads TGTGCCAGCAGTCCCATCCCGCAGGGGATGTATGGCTACACCTTC. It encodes CASSPIPQGMYGYTF.

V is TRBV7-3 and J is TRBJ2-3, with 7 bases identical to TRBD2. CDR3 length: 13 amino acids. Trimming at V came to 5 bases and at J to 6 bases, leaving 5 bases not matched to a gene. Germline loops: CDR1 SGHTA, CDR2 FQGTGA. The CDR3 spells CASSTTSDDTQYF. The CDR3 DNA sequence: TGTGCCAGCAGCACCACTAGCGATGATACGCAGTATTTT.